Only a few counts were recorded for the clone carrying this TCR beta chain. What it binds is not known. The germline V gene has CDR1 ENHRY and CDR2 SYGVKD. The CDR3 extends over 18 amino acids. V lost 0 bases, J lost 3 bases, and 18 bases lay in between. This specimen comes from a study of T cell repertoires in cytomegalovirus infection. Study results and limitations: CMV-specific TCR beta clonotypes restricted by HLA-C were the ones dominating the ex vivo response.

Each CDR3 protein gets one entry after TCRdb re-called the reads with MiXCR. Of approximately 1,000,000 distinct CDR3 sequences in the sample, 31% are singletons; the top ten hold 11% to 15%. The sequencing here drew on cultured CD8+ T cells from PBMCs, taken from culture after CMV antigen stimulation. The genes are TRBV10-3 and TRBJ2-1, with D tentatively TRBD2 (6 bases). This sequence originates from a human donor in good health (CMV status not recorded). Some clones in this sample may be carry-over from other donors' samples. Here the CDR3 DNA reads TGTGCCATCAGTGAGTCTGGAGGGGCAAAGCCTTTCTACAATGAGCAGTTCTTC. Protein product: CAISESGGAKPFYNEQFF.